These 8 T cell receptor beta chains originate from one sample sequenced in a study of CD8 T cells in Susac syndrome. With random hexamers, reverse transcription was performed on roughly 0.5 to 1 ug of RNA. TCRdb re-derived calls from the immunoSEQ multiplex PCR reads in MiXCR, one entry per CDR3 protein. The data hold about 200,000 distinct CDR3 sequences, with roughly 95% observed a single time. Sequenced sample: CD4+ T cells from PBMCs. Receptors were obtained from a human donor with multiple sclerosis.

The gene calls are TRBV3-1 and TRBJ2-7; a possible D gene is TRBD1 (5 bases). The germline gives CDR1 LGHDT, CDR2 YNNKEL (reference sequence). Deletions cut 4 bases from V and 3 bases from J, with 13 bases between. This CDR3 region has 14 residues. The CDR3, as DNA: TGTGCCAGCAGCCCCAGGGCGAATCTCTACGAGCAGTACTTC. Its translation is CASSPRANLYEQYF.

The chain recombines TRBV29-1 with TRBJ2-7; 9 nucleotides align to TRBD2. Germline trimming cut 6 bases from V and 4 bases from J; bases unmatched to any gene: 4. Germline loops: CDR1 SQVTM, CDR2 ANQGSEA. The CDR3 length is 12 residues. The CDR3 here is CSVSSGVYEQYF. The CDR3 nucleotides read TGCAGCGTATCTAGCGGGGTTTACGAGCAGTACTTC.

The rearrangement uses TRBV2 and TRBJ1-3; 7 bases align to TRBD1. The CDR3 runs 14 residues. CDR1 is SNHLY, CDR2 FYNNEI, per germline. The trim removed 8 bases at V and 3 bases at J, leaving 7 bases unmatched. The CDR3 region has the DNA TGTGCCAGCTCCGGGACAGTCTATGGAAACACCATATATTTT. This gives the protein CASSGTVYGNTIYF.

The chain is built from TRBV30 and TRBJ1-6; 7 nucleotides match TRBD1. The germline gives CDR1 GTSNPN, CDR2 SVGIG (reference sequence). This CDR3 region has 12 residues. V lost 5 bases, J lost 10 bases, and 5 bases stayed unmatched. The CDR3 DNA reads TGTGCCTGGGACAGGGAGAACTCACCCCTCCACTTT. Its translation is CAWDRENSPLHF.

Comments on this clonotype: The junction and the germline gene differ at one end; a read error may be behind it. CDR3 coding DNA: TGCAGCGGGGGGAGACGAAAAAGCTCCTACAATGAGCAGTTCTTC. Protein sequence: CSGGRRKSSYNEQFF. V is TRBV30 and J is TRBJ2-1; 9 bases are shared with TRBD2. This CDR3 is built from 15 residues. CDR1 and CDR2 (germline): GTSNPN, SVGIG (reference sequence).

This chain joins TRBV9 and TRBJ2-7; TRBD2 aligns across 11 bases. V gave up 0 bases and J gave up 4 bases; unmatched junction bases: 6. Germline V gives CDR1 SGDLS, CDR2 YYNGEE. CDR3 length equals 16 residues. CDR3 nucleotides: TGTGCCAGCAGCGTAGCTGGGACTAGCGGAGAGTACGAGCAGTACTTC. Translated: CASSVAGTSGEYEQYF. Supplemented by reference TRBV9 and TRBJ2-7, the full variable domain reads DSGVTQTPKHLITATGQRVTLRCSPRSGDLSVYWYQQSLDQGLQFLIQYYNGEERAKGNILERFSAQQFPDLHSELNLSSLELGDSALYFCASSVAGTSGEYEQYFGPGTRLTVT.

This clonotype has a single count. V is TRBV3-1 and J is TRBJ2-2, with a tentative D call TRBD1 (6 bases). Germline V CDR1 and CDR2: LGHDT, YNNKEL (reference sequence). The germline V and J ends were trimmed by 10 bases and 2 bases, with 14 bases remaining between them. The CDR3 is made up of 14 amino acids. The CDR3 DNA sequence: TGTGCCACCACTACAGGGTTTAACACCGGGGAGCTGTTTTTT. This encodes CATTTGFNTGELFF.

Here the CDR3 reads CSAILNLDLRAEAFF. The CDR3 nucleotides read TGCAGCGCTATCCTAAACCTTGACCTCAGGGCTGAAGCTTTCTTT. The chain is built from TRBV29-1 and TRBJ1-1; TRBD1 is a possible D gene (5 bases). The CDR3 runs 15 residues. Germline CDR1 reads SQVTM; CDR2 reads ANQGSEA. V was trimmed by 7 bases and J by 6 bases, leaving 24 bases between them.